The present entry profiles one TCR beta chain with its context. Germline CDR1 is SGHAT and CDR2 is FQNNGV. This CDR3 has 15 residues. V was pared by 2 bases and J by 3 bases, with 12 bases between. This sample is drawn from a study of cytomegalovirus exposure and HLA in healthy donors. Use of 60 Vbeta and 13 Jbeta primers characterized the PCR. Produced via immunoSEQ multiplex PCR; TCRdb's table is partial and in-frame only. The data contain about 130,000 clones, over 65% of them singletons. The source material was PBMCs. J is TRBJ2-3 and V is TRBV11-2; tentative D call: TRBD2 (7 bases). The receptor was derived from a man aged 40-55 years in good health and CMV-seropositive. CDR3 protein: CASSLSGGPTDTQYF. The CDR3 DNA is TGTGCCAGCAGCTTATCCGGGGGGCCAACAGATACGCAGTATTTT.